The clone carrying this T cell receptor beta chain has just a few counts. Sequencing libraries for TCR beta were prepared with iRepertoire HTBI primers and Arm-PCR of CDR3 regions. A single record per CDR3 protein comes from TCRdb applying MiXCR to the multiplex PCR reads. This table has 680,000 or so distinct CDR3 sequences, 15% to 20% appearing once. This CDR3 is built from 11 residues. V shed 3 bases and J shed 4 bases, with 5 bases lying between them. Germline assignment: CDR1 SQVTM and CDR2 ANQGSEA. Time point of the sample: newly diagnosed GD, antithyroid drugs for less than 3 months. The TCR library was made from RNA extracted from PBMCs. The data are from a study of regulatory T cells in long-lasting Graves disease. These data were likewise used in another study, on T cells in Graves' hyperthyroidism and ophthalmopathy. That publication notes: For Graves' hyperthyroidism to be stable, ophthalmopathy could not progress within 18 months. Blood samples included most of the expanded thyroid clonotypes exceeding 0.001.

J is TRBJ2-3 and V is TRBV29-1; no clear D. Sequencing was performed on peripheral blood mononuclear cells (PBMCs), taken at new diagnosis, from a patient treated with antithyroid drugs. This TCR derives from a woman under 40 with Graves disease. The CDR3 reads CSVEFADTQYF. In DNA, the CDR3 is TGCAGCGTTGAGTTTGCAGATACGCAGTATTTT.